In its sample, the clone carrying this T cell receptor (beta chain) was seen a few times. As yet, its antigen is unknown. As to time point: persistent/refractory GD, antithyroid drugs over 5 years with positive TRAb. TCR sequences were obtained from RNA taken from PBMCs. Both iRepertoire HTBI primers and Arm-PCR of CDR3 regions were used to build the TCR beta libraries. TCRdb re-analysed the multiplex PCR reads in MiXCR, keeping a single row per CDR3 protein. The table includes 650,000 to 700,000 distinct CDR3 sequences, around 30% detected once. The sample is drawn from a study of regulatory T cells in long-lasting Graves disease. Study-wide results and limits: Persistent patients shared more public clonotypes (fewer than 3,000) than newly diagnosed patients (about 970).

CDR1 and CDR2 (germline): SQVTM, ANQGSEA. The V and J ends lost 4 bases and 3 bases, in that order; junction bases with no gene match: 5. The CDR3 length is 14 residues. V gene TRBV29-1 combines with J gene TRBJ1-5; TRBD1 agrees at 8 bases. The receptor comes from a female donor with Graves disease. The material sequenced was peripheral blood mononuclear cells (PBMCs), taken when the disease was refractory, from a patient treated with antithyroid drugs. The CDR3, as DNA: TGCAGCGTTGGATCCAGGGGGCTCAATCAGCCCCAGCATTTT. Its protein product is CSVGSRGLNQPQHF.